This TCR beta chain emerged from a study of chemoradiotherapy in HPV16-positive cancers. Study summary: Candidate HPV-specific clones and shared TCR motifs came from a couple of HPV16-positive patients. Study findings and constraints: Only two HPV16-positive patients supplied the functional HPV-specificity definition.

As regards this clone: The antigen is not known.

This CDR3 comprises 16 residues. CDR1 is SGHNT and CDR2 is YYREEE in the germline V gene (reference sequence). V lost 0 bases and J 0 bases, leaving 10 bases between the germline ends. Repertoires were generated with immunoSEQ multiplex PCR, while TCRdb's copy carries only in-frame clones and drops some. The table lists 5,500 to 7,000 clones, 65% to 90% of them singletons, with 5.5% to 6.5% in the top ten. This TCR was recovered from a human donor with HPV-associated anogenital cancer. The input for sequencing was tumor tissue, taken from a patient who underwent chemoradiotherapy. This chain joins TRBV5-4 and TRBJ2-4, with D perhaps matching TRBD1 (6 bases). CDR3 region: CASSLDQGIAKNIQYF. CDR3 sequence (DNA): TGTGCCAGCAGCTTGGACCAGGGGATAGCCAAAAACATTCAGTACTTC.